The 5 T cell receptor beta chains below were found in one sample sequenced in a study of T cell responses to AZD1222 COVID-19 vaccine. Clones were read by immunoSEQ multiplex PCR, and TCRdb kept only the in-frame ones, dropping some. The sample includes tens of thousands of clones, around 82% of them seen just once. The material was peripheral blood, obtained 28 days after the second AZD1222 dose. The source is an adult who received the AZD1222 COVID-19 vaccine.

This clone was counted between two and nine times. The rearrangement joins TRBV12-3 or TRBV12-4 to TRBJ1-2; TRBD1 agrees at 9 bases. Trimming removed 6 bases from V and 13 bases from J; junction bases left unmatched: 12. The length of the CDR3 is 13 residues. Here the CDR3 reads CASSRGQGTQCTF. CDR3 DNA: TGTGCCAGCAGCAGGGGACAGGGCACGCAATGCACCTTC.

The CDR3 protein is CASSRDRGKETQYF. The CDR3 DNA reads TGTGCCAGCAGCAGGGACAGGGGGAAAGAGACCCAGTACTTC. J is TRBJ2-5 and V is TRBV7-9; 11 bases agree with TRBD1. Germline CDR1 is SEHNR and CDR2 is FQNEAQ (reference sequence). The CDR3 sequence is 14 residues long. V trimming: 5 bases; J trimming: 3 bases; junction bases outside the gene matches: 2.

The V call is TRBV7-3, the J call TRBJ1-2, with D perhaps matching TRBD1 (6 bases). The CDR3 is 15 amino acids. CDR1 and CDR2 from the germline V gene are SGHTA and FQGTGA. Trimming took 5 bases from V and 3 from J, leaving 16 bases between them. The CDR3 coding sequence is TGTGCCAGCAGCCCAACAGGGTTACTCGACTATGGCTACACCTTC. Protein product: CASSPTGLLDYGYTF.

The genes are TRBV5-1 and TRBJ1-5, with D possibly matching TRBD1 (5 bases). The CDR3 is made up of 15 amino acids. Germline-derived CDR1 and CDR2 are SGHRS and YFSETQ. Trimming removed 0 bases at V and 3 bases at J, with 10 bases between. The CDR3 nucleotides are TGCGCCAGCAGCTTGGTGTCAGGGTACAATCAGCCCCAGCATTTT. The encoded protein is CASSLVSGYNQPQHF.

The chain links TRBV6-2 or TRBV6-3 to TRBJ2-3, with D tentatively TRBD2 (6 bases). This CDR3 contains 16 residues. Trimming took 2 bases from V and 2 from J, leaving 14 bases between them. The germline gives CDR1 MNHEY, CDR2 SVGEGT. CDR3 nucleotide sequence: TGTGCCAGCAGTTACGAGGCGGGACGACCCACAGATACGCAGTATTTT. Protein: CASSYEAGRPTDTQYF.